This TCR beta chain was retrieved from a study of somatic mutations in cytotoxic T cells in rheumatoid arthritis. General observations from the study: With roughly 65 patients examined, fewer than 10 had a largest CD8+ clone exceeding 20% of CD8+ cells.

About this clone itself: The antigen remains undetermined.

The table came from immunoSEQ multiplex PCR; TCRdb's copy has only in-frame clones and leaves some out. The data show some 20,000 clones, about 80% seen once. With V trimmed by 5 bases and J by 3 bases, 6 bases remained unmatched. The CDR3 contains 15 residues. Per germline, CDR1 SGHTA and CDR2 FQGTGA. Sequencing input: CD8+ T cells sorted from blood. This clonotype was sampled from an adult with rheumatoid arthritis. The V and J genes are TRBV7-3 and TRBJ2-3; 9 bases are a match to TRBD2. CDR3 nucleotides: TGTGCCAGCAGCCCCTTAGCGGGAGAGACAGATACGCAGTATTTT. Residues: CASSPLAGETDTQYF.